The clone carrying this T cell receptor beta chain was seen only a few times. What it recognizes is unknown. The germline V gene has CDR1 MNHNS and CDR2 SASEGT. Trimming shortened V by 0 bases and J by 4 bases, and 10 bases separated the two germline ends. This CDR3 has 16 amino acids. The sample belongs to a study of sequential checkpoint blockade in melanoma. About the research overall: After both sequences, patients received maintenance nivolumab. Some 90 pretreatment tumor DNA samples were TCRβ immunosequenced. Study-level findings and limits: Patients with week-13 increases in T-cell fraction and clonality benefited about 30 times more often.

TCRdb keeps only in-frame clones here, not all; method: immunoSEQ multiplex PCR. The sample has 2,700 or so clones; approximately 17% are singletons. As for treatment: randomized to nivolumab then ipilimumab (arm A) or the reverse (arm B). This sequence joins TRBV6-1 and TRBJ2-6; D not certain. The sequence came from a human donor with melanoma. The specimen comprised tumor tissue (inferred from file names), sampled from a patient given nivolumab and ipilimumab in sequence. The CDR3 bases are TGTGCCAGCAGTGAAGCCCCCGGGTACGGGGCCAACGTCCTGACTTTC. It specifies CASSEAPGYGANVLTF.